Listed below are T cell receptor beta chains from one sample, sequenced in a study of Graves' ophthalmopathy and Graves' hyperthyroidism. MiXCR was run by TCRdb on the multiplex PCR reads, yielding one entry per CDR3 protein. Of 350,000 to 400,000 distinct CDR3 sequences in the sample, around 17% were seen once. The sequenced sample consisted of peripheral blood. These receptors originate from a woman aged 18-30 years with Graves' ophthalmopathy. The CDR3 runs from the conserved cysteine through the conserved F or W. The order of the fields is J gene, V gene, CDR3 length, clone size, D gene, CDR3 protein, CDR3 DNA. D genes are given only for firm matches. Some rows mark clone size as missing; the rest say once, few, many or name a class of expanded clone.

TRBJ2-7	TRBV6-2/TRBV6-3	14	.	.	CASRRLGAVNEQYF	TGTGCCAGCAGAAGGCTAGGGGCGGTGAACGAGCAGTACTTC
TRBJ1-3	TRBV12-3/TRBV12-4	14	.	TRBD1	CASSYGTGVEAIYF	TGTGCCAGCAGTTACGGGACAGGTGTTGAGGCCATATATTTT
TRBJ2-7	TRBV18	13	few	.	CASSPSRSYEQYF	TGTGCCAGCTCACCTAGCCGGAGCTACGAGCAGTACTTC
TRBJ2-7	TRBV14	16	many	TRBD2	CASSQDPASGYYEQYF	TGTGCCAGCAGCCAAGATCCGGCTAGCGGGTATTACGAGCAGTACTTC
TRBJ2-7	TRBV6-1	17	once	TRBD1	CASSQIYRQGFTYEQYF	TGTGCCAGCAGTCAGATATACCGACAGGGGTTTACCTACGAGCAGTACTTC
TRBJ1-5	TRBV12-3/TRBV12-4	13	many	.	CASSSQDNQPQHF	TGTGCCAGCAGTTCCCAGGACAATCAGCCCCAGCATTTT
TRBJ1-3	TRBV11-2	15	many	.	CASTTLGVAGNTIYF	TGTGCCAGCACCACACTCGGGGTAGCTGGAAACACCATATATTTT
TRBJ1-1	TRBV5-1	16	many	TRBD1	CASSLTGAWVLTEAFF	TGCGCCAGCAGCTTGACAGGGGCATGGGTACTAACTGAAGCTTTCTTT
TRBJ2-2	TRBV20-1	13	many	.	CSARPGGTGELFF	TGCAGTGCTAGACCAGGGGGGACCGGGGAGCTGTTTTTT
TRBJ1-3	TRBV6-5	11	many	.	CASSRENTIYF	TGTGCCAGCAGTCGCGAAAACACCATATATTTT
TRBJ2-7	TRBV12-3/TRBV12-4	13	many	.	CASSLIGSYEQYF	TGTGCCAGCAGTTTAATAGGGTCCTACGAGCAGTACTTC
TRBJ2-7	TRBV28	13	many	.	CASSALGAYEQYF	TGTGCCAGCAGTGCGTTGGGAGCCTACGAGCAGTACTTC
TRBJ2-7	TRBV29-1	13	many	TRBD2	CSAEASGKYEQYF	TGCAGCGCTGAAGCTAGCGGGAAGTACGAGCAGTACTTC
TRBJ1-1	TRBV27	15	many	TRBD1	CASSLTGTVNTEAFF	TGTGCCAGCAGTTTAACCGGGACAGTGAACACTGAAGCTTTCTTT
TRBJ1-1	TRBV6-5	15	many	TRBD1	CASSRTGGRGTEAFF	TGTGCCAGCAGTCGGACAGGGGGGAGAGGAACTGAAGCTTTCTTT
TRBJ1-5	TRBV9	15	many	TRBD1	CASSPRTGVGQPQHF	TGTGCCAGCAGCCCGAGGACAGGGGTAGGTCAGCCCCAGCATTTT
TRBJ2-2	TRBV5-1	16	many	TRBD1	CASSLRTGQNTGELFF	TGCGCCAGCAGCCTAAGGACAGGGCAGAACACCGGGGAGCTGTTTTTT
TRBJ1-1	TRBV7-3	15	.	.	CASSLGRFGDTEAFF	TGTGCCAGCAGCTTAGGACGGTTCGGGGACACTGAAGCTTTCTTT
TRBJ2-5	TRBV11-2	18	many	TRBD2	CASSLVDGLAGAWVDQYF	TGTGCCAGCAGCTTAGTGGACGGACTAGCGGGGGCTTGGGTGGACCAGTACTTC
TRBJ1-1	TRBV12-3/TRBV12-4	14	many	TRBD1	CASTWDRARTEAFF	TGTGCCAGCACCTGGGACAGGGCGCGAACTGAAGCTTTCTTT
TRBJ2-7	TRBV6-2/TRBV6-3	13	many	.	CASSYSSANEQYF	TGTGCCAGCAGTTACTCGAGCGCTAACGAGCAGTACTTC
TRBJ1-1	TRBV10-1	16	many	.	CASSESAVRVNTEAFF	TGCGCCAGCAGTGAGTCGGCGGTAAGAGTTAACACTGAAGCTTTCTTT
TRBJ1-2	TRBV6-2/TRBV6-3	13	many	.	CATSSADWDGYTF	TGTGCCACCTCGTCAGCGGATTGGGATGGCTACACCTTC
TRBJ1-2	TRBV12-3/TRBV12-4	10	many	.	CATRRDGYTF	TGTGCCACCCGAAGGGATGGCTACACCTTC
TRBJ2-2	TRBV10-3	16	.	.	CAISELRGDETGELFF	TGTGCCATCAGTGAGCTTAGGGGAGATGAGACCGGGGAGCTGTTTTTT
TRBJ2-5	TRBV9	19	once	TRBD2	CASSLALTTSGLVGETQYF	TGTGCCAGCAGCTTAGCTCTGACGACTAGCGGGTTGGTGGGAGAGACCCAGTACTTC
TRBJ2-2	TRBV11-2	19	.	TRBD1	CASSLDPGTGGWATGELFF	TGTGCCAGCAGCTTAGATCCCGGGACAGGGGGCTGGGCCACCGGGGAGCTGTTTTTT
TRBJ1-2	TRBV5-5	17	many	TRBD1	CASSLGGQAPGLTDYTF	TGTGCCAGCAGCTTGGGGGGACAGGCCCCGGGCCTAACCGACTACACCTTC
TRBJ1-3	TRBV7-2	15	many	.	CASSARLPSGNTIYF	TGTGCCAGCAGCGCACGGCTACCCTCTGGAAACACCATATATTTT
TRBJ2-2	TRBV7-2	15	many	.	CASSPWLGGTGELFF	TGTGCCAGCAGCCCCTGGCTGGGTGGGACCGGGGAGCTGTTTTTT
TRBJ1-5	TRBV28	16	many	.	CASRGEGQGGNQPQHF	TGTGCCAGCAGGGGGGAGGGGCAGGGAGGCAATCAGCCCCAGCATTTT
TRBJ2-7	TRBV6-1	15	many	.	CASTPPGPTGFWQYF	TGTGCCAGCACCCCCCCCGGGCCAACTGGTTTTTGGCAGTACTTC
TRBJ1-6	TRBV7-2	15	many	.	CASSLVADGNSPLHF	TGTGCCAGCAGCTTAGTTGCAGATGGTAATTCACCCCTCCACTTT
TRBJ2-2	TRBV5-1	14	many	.	CASSYLTITGELFF	TGCGCCAGCAGCTACCTGACAATCACCGGGGAGCTGTTTTTT
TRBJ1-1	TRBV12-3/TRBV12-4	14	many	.	CASTPTGSSAEAFF	TGTGCCAGCACCCCTACAGGGTCGAGCGCTGAAGCTTTCTTT
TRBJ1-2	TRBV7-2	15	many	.	CASSLAAIGSYGYTF	TGTGCCAGCAGCTTAGCCGCAATCGGGTCCTATGGCTACACCTTC
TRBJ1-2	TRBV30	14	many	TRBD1	CAFIRRDRAYGYTF	TGTGCCTTCATCAGGCGGGACAGGGCCTATGGCTACACCTTC
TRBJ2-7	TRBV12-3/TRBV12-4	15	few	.	CASSLWLGLTGEQYF	TGTGCCAGCAGTTTATGGCTAGGCCTCACAGGCGAGCAGTACTTC
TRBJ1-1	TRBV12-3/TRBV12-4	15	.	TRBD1	CASSPNRGRRTEAFF	TGTGCCAGCAGTCCCAACAGGGGAAGAAGGACTGAAGCTTTCTTT
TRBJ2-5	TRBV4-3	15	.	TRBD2	CASSQDLAGKETQYF	TGCGCCAGCAGCCAAGACCTAGCGGGGAAAGAGACCCAGTACTTC
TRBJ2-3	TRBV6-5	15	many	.	CASSYTRGSTDTQYF	TGTGCCAGCAGTTACACTCGGGGGAGCACAGATACGCAGTATTTT
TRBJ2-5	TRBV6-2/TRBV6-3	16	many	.	CASTTLWASKLETQYF	TGTGCCAGCACCACCCTTTGGGCTAGCAAGTTGGAGACCCAGTACTTC
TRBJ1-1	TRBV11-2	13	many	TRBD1	CASTQGGLTEAFF	TGTGCCAGCACCCAGGGGGGGCTTACTGAAGCTTTCTTT
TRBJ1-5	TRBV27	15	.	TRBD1	CASSPSGQANQPQHF	TGTGCCAGCAGTCCATCCGGACAGGCTAATCAGCCCCAGCATTTT
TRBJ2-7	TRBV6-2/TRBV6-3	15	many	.	CASSFWTAKIYEQYF	TGTGCCAGCAGTTTCTGGACAGCTAAGATCTACGAGCAGTACTTC
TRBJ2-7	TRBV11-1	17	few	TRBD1	CASSLAGTGEYSYEQYF	TGTGCCAGCAGCTTAGCCGGGACAGGGGAATACTCCTACGAGCAGTACTTC
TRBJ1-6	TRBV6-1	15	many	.	CASSPRGLQGPPLHF	TGTGCCAGCAGTCCTCGGGGCCTACAGGGACCACCCCTCCACTTT
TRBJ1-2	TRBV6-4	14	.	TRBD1	CASTRTGSNYGYTF	TGTGCCAGCACAAGGACAGGATCTAACTATGGCTACACCTTC
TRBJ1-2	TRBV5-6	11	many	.	CASSFDYGYTF	TGTGCCAGCAGCTTTGACTATGGCTACACCTTC
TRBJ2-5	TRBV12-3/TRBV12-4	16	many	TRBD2	CASSFESLAGGETQYF	TGTGCCAGCAGTTTTGAGTCCCTAGCGGGAGGGGAGACCCAGTACTTC
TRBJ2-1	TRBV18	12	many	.	CASSPKFNEQFF	TGTGCCAGCTCACCAAAGTTCAATGAGCAGTTCTTC
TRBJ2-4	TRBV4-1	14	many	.	CASSPLPVTNIQYF	TGCGCCAGCAGCCCCCTACCAGTAACAAACATTCAGTACTTC
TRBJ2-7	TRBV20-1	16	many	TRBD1	CSARDGWGQGAYEQYF	TGCAGTGCTAGAGATGGTTGGGGACAGGGGGCCTACGAGCAGTACTTC